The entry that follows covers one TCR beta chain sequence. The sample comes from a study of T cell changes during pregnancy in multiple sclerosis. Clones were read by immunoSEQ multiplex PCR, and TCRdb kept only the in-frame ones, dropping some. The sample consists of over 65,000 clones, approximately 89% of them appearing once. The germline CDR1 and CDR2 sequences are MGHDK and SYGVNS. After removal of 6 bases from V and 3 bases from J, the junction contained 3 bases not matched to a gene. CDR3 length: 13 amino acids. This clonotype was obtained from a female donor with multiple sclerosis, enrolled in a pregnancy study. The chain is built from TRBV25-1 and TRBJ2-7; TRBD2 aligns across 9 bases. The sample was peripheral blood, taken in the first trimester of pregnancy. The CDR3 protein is CASRVSGSYEQYF. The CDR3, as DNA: TGTGCCAGCAGGGTTAGCGGGAGCTACGAGCAGTACTTC.